The 2 T cell receptor beta chains below all came from one sample that was sequenced in a study of cytomegalovirus exposure and HLA in healthy donors. Using immunoSEQ multiplex PCR, the repertoire was profiled, and TCRdb retains in-frame clones only, with some absent. In the table there are some 45,000 clones, 90% to 95% of which are singletons. Sequenced: PBMCs. These receptors all come from a man younger than 30 in good health and CMV-seronegative.

This clone was counted a single time. The J gene is TRBJ2-3, the V gene TRBV9, with a possible D match to TRBD2 (5 bases). CDR1 SGDLS and CDR2 YYNGEE come from the germline V gene. This CDR3 region has 13 residues. V was cut by 2 bases and J by 3 bases, with 7 bases left in between. The CDR3: CASSVRRTDTQYF. The CDR3, as DNA: TGTGCCAGCAGCGTGCGGAGGACAGATACGCAGTATTTT.

The V and J genes are TRBV6-5 and TRBJ2-1, with TRBD2 identical over 8 bases. V trimming: 4 bases; J trimming: 6 bases; junction bases outside the gene matches: 11. This CDR3 comprises 16 residues. CDR1 and CDR2 (germline): MNHEY, SVGAGI. CDR3 coding DNA: TGTGCCAGCAGTTTAACAGCGGGAGAGGTGCGCAATGAGCAGTTCTTC. Amino acid sequence: CASSLTAGEVRNEQFF.